These T cell receptor beta chains were read from a single sample in a study of T cell responses to AZD1222 COVID-19 vaccine. Libraries were prepared by immunoSEQ multiplex PCR; TCRdb keeps only in-frame clonotypes and omits some of them. Of roughly 140,000 clones listed, around 88% are singletons. Material: peripheral blood, obtained on day 0 of AZD1222 vaccination. Receptors originate from an adult in good health. Each CDR3 is given with its conserved first and last residue. Clone size is shown for a subset of rows, as once, few, many or a class of expanded clone.

j_gene | abundance | v_gene | CDR3aa
TRBJ2-7 | few | TRBV19 | CASSIGTEYEQYF
TRBJ1-4 | once | TRBV5-1 | CASSPAGEGEKLFF
TRBJ2-2 | - | TRBV10-1 | CASSESGGHTGELFF
TRBJ1-5 | few | TRBV6-2/TRBV6-3 | CASSPSGRTNQPQHF
TRBJ2-5 | - | TRBV19 | CASSIALGQETQYF
TRBJ2-5 | - | TRBV9 | CASSVDPQETQYF
TRBJ1-1 | - | TRBV29-1 | CSVFQTEAFF
TRBJ1-1 | - | TRBV5-1 | CASSLAHGNTEAFF
TRBJ1-6 | - | TRBV7-2 | CASSYLHPATGAYSPLHF
TRBJ1-1 | - | TRBV6-5 | CASSYDPSMNTEAFF
TRBJ2-7 | - | TRBV6-5 | CASSSHDRAVYEQYF
TRBJ2-7 | - | TRBV28 | CASSLDRVNEQYF
TRBJ1-3 | - | TRBV7-6 | CASSLAGGSGNTIYF
TRBJ2-1 | - | TRBV5-1 | CASSLELAGGNNEQFF
TRBJ2-3 | once | TRBV7-9 | CASSLRRITRGGSTDTQYF
TRBJ1-6 | - | TRBV19 | CASSIAGSNSPLHF
TRBJ1-4 | - | TRBV12-3/TRBV12-4 | CASRHPSGEKLFF
TRBJ1-1 | - | TRBV5-1 | CASSLDSSLAEAFF
TRBJ2-3 | - | TRBV19 | CASSRDTDTQYF
TRBJ1-2 | - | TRBV9 | CASSPGMGGYGYTF
TRBJ1-5 | - | TRBV4-3 | CASSQEFAATNQPQHF
TRBJ1-2 | - | TRBV2 | CASSEIRGNHGYTF
TRBJ1-1 | - | TRBV2 | CASSEGARGRNTEAFF
TRBJ2-1 | - | TRBV5-1 | CASSLGGGPLGGEFF
TRBJ1-2 | - | TRBV6-5 | CASSTGQGWGYTF
TRBJ1-2 | once | TRBV18 | CASSANRGQGGYTF
TRBJ1-2 | - | TRBV7-9 | CASSLGQGHGYTF
TRBJ1-1 | - | TRBV7-9 | CASSYYRGRRNTEAFF
TRBJ2-3 | - | TRBV21-1 | CASSWGRDTQYF
TRBJ2-7 | - | TRBV11-2 | CASSSRADYEQYF
TRBJ1-4 | - | TRBV7-9 | CASSPAWVPNEKLFF
TRBJ2-7 | - | TRBV27 | CASSLFPSRPFPSYEQYF
TRBJ1-2 | - | TRBV25-1 | CAARNNYGYTF
TRBJ2-5 | - | TRBV5-8 | CASSSNGNRGETQYF
TRBJ2-7 | - | TRBV18 | CASSPPGSGQGNHEQYF
TRBJ1-2 | - | TRBV28 | CASSSPGQGNPKGYGYTF
TRBJ1-3 | - | TRBV18 | CASSPGAYRGTGNTIYF
TRBJ2-3 | few | TRBV18 | CASSPLRGQADTQYF
TRBJ2-3 | - | TRBV7-3 | CASSLGLAGGDTQYF
TRBJ1-6 | - | TRBV3-1/TRBV3-2 | CASSTFASGTFNSPLHF
TRBJ2-7 | few | TRBV5-1 | CASSPPAGTGDEQYF
TRBJ1-2 | - | TRBV19 | CASNKAGQDSGYTF
TRBJ1-6 | few | TRBV7-3 | CASSSGQANSPLHF
TRBJ1-4 | - | TRBV6-6 | CASSSSTARIEKLFF
TRBJ1-1 | - | TRBV9 | CASSVGNRHTEAFF
TRBJ2-7 | - | TRBV28 | CASSFPGTGASYEQYF
TRBJ2-7 | few | TRBV3-1/TRBV3-2 | CASSQVTDPTWEQYF
TRBJ1-1 | - | TRBV27 | CASNSQRAAEAFF
TRBJ1-2 | - | TRBV6-5 | CASSYDRARGYGYTF
TRBJ2-3 | - | TRBV24-1 | CATSDPGRTGPDTQYF
TRBJ1-1 | - | TRBV6-6 | CASSYRSERNTEAFF
TRBJ1-6 | - | TRBV7-3 | CASSLGLGRRSPLHF
TRBJ2-7 | few | TRBV7-9 | CASNKGQRGIYEQYF